The 13 T cell receptor beta chains reported below all come from one sample, sequenced in a study of tumor-infiltrating lymphocytes in primary liver carcinoma. They got blood RNA out of unsorted whole blood and also pulled out germline DNA. Reverse transcription of roughly 470 ng total RNA with a constant-region primer produced TCR beta cDNA. ARM-PCR, slightly modified, supplied the TCR beta libraries through three nested multiplex PCR rounds. The first two PCR rounds used TRBV1-TRBV30 forward primers with a C-beta reverse primer, nine to eleven cycles each. TCRdb reanalysed the multiplex PCR reads using MiXCR and keeps one entry per CDR3 protein. The repertoire consists of about 200,000 distinct CDR3 sequences, with less than 75% occurring once and the leading ten covering roughly 7%. Sequenced sample: peripheral blood. The receptors here all came from a woman aged 55-70 years with primary liver carcinoma and hepatitis B virus infection.

This clonotype was observed a few times. The rearrangement uses TRBV28 and TRBJ2-1, with D maybe TRBD2 (6 bases). The CDR3 has 13 residues. Trimming took 5 bases from V and 7 from J, leaving 12 bases between them. Germline V gene lookup returns CDR1 MDHEN and CDR2 SYDVKM. CDR3 amino acids: CASSNWEVNEQFF. The CDR3 coding sequence is TGTGCCAGCAGTAACTGGGAGGTGAATGAGCAGTTCTTC. The full variable domain, completed using reference TRBV28 and TRBJ2-1, is DVKVTQSSRYLVKRTGEKVFLECVQDMDHENMFWYRQDPGLGLRLIYFSYDVKMKEKGDIPEGYSVSREKKERFSLILESASTNQTSMYLCASSNWEVNEQFFGPGTRLTVL.

The chain carries TRBV10-2 and TRBJ2-5, with D possibly matching TRBD2 (6 bases). The germline V gene encodes CDR1 WSHSY and CDR2 SAAADI. The V end was cut by 6 bases, the J end by 2 bases, with 10 bases between. This CDR3 is built from 13 residues. CDR3 sequence: CASRLALQETQYF. CDR3 nucleotide sequence: TGCGCCAGCAGGCTAGCGCTTCAAGAGACCCAGTACTTC.

The chain combines TRBV5-1 with TRBJ2-1, with 11 positions matching TRBD2. Germline V gene sequence: CDR1 SGHRS, CDR2 YFSETQ. Germline trimming cut 4 bases from V and 3 bases from J; bases unmatched to any gene: 9. This CDR3 has 17 amino acids. Here the CDR3 DNA reads TGCGCCAGCAGCACTGGACTAGCGGGCGCACACTACAATGAGCAGTTCTTC. Translation: CASSTGLAGAHYNEQFF.

This clonotype has a handful of counts. The CDR3 DNA reads TGCTCAGGACAGACATCCTACGAGCAGTACTTC. This codes for CSGQTSYEQYF. This sequence joins TRBV20-1 and TRBJ2-7; D possibly corresponds to TRBD1 (6 bases). This CDR3 is 11 amino acids long. CDR1 and CDR2 (germline): DFQATT, SNEGSKA (reference sequence).

A note on this clonotype: A single base separates this from a much larger clone, so it may be a read error. The chain has TRBV28 and TRBJ1-5; perhaps TRBD1 as D (6 bases). Germline lookup yields CDR1 MDHEN and CDR2 SYDVKM. The CDR3 is made up of 15 amino acids. The CDR3 bases are TGTGCCAGCAGTTTCAAGGGGGTTAGCAATCAGTCCCAGCATTTT. Its translation is CASSFKGVSNQSQHF.

The rearrangement joins TRBV12-5 to TRBJ1-2; weak D call: TRBD1 (5 bases). CDR1 and CDR2 from the germline V gene are LGHNT and FRNRAP. The CDR3 length is 13 residues. The V gene lost 11 bases and the J gene lost 2 bases, with 15 bases spanning the gap. The CDR3: CASGPPGNYGYTF. CDR3 sequence (DNA): TGTGCTTCGGGGCCCCCTGGAAACTATGGCTACACCTTC.

For this clonotype: One end of the junction fails to match germline, which may point to a read error. The chain combines TRBV29-1 with TRBJ2-7; D could derive from TRBD1 or TRBD2 (5 bases each). The length of the CDR3 is 12 residues. Germline CDR1 reads SQVTM; CDR2 reads ANQGSEA. The CDR3 loop is CSVEGSSYKQYF. DNA of the CDR3: TGCAGCGTAGAGGGGAGTTCCTACAAGCAGTATTTC.

This clonotype was detected many times. The V call is TRBV10-3, the J call TRBJ2-3; D is possibly TRBD2 (5 bases). V lost 4 bases and J 2 bases, leaving 7 bases between the germline ends. The CDR3 runs 13 residues. CDR1 ENHRY and CDR2 SYGVKD come from the germline V gene. This CDR3 is CAISAGNTDTQYF. The CDR3 nucleotides are TGTGCCATCAGTGCGGGGAACACAGATACGCAGTATTTT.

This clonotype was observed a few times. The CDR3 spells CASSVEGRGNTIYF. Here the CDR3 DNA reads TGCGCCAGCAGCGTAGAGGGCCGGGGAAACACCATATATTTT. The chain couples TRBV5-1 to TRBJ1-3; D is unresolved. The V and J ends lost 4 bases and 4 bases respectively, with 12 bases between them. The CDR3 covers 14 residues. The V gene's germline CDR1 is SGHRS and CDR2 YFSETQ. The full variable domain, in which reference TRBV5-1 and TRBJ1-3 provide the parts outside the CDR3, is KAGVTQTPRYLIKTRGQQVTLSCSPISGHRSVSWYQQTPGQGLQFLFEYFSETQRNKGNFPGRFSGRQFSNSRSEMNVSTLELGDSALYLCASSVEGRGNTIYFGEGSWLTVV.

This rearrangement joins TRBV7-9 to TRBJ1-2; 8 bases agree with TRBD1. J lost 4 bases, V lost 5 bases, and 12 bases had no gene match. CDR1 and CDR2 (germline): SEHNR, FQNEAQ (reference sequence). This CDR3 spans 16 amino acids. The CDR3 spells CASSMLQGGVGYGYTF. The CDR3 coding sequence is TGTGCCAGCAGCATGCTACAGGGGGGGGTCGGCTATGGCTACACCTTC.

Points on this clonotype: A clone one base away is much larger, so this may be a read error. The V gene is TRBV4-2, the J gene TRBJ2-7; no clear D gene. Germline CDR1 and CDR2: LGHNA and YNFKEQ. Trimming cost V 3 bases and J 2 bases, with 11 bases left between them. This CDR3 contains 14 residues. CDR3 nucleotide sequence: TGTGCCAGCAGCCATGTTGTCCCAACCTACGAGCAGTACTTC. It specifies CASSHVVPTYEQYF.

For this clonotype: A much larger clone lies a single base off, so this may be a read error. The V gene is TRBV4-2, the J gene TRBJ2-7; 9 bases align to TRBD1. This CDR3 is 17 amino acids long. CDR1 is LGHNA and CDR2 is YNFKEQ in the germline V gene. The CDR3 region is CASSQDPVGQGGYERYF. The CDR3 nucleotides are TGTGCCAGCAGCCAAGATCCCGTGGGACAGGGTGGTTACGAGCGGTACTTC.

This clonotype came up many times. The chain carries TRBV12-3 or TRBV12-4 and TRBJ2-1; maybe TRBD1 (5 bases). CDR3 length: 15 amino acids. The V gene lost 6 bases and the J gene lost 0 bases, with 12 bases spanning the gap. The DNA of the CDR3 is TGTGCCAGCAGAGGACACTCCGACTCCTACAATGAGCAGTTCTTC. It is translated as CASRGHSDSYNEQFF.